This T cell receptor (beta chain) was captured by sequencing in a study of identical twins. This clonotype was recorded a few times. Its specificity is unknown. Findings of the study overall: Analyses of zero insertions could, in part, be confounded by invariant MAIT and iNKT cells.

TCRdb processed the 5' RACE reads anew with MiXCR; each CDR3 protein has one entry. The sample includes approximately 630,000 distinct CDR3 sequences, 7.1% seen only once; the top ten take about 1.6%. CDR3 size: 16 residues. V lost 1 base and J lost 0; bases outside the gene matches: 5. CDR1 MGHRA and CDR2 YSYEKL come from the germline V gene. These same records also appear under a second study, on yellow fever vaccine responses in identical twins.

The sample taken for sequencing was PBMCs. The sequence came from a woman between 18 and 30 years old in good health. The chain is built from TRBV4-1 and TRBJ1-1; 7 bases fit TRBD1. The CDR3 coding sequence is TGCGCCAGCAGCCAAGGGGGCGGACAGGTGAACACTGAAGCTTTCTTT. This codes for CASSQGGGQVNTEAFF.